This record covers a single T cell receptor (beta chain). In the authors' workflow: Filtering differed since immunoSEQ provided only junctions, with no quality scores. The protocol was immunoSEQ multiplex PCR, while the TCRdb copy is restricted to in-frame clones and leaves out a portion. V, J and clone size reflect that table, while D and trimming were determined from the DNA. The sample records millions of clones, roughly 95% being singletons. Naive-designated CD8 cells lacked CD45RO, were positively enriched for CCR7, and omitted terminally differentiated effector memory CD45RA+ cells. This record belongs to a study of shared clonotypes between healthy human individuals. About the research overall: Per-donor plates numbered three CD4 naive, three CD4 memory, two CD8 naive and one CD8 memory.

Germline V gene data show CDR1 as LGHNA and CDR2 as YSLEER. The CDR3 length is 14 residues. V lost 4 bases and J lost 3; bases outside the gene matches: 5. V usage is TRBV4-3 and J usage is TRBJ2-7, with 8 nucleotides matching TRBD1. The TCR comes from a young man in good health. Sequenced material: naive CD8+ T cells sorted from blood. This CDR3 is CASSPRTGHYEQYF. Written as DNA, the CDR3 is TGCGCCAGCAGCCCAAGGACAGGGCACTACGAGCAGTACTTC.